This T cell receptor (beta chain) was obtained from a study of shared clonotypes between healthy human individuals. Study details: Each donor's CD4 naive and CD4 memory cells filled three plates apiece, CD8 naive two, and CD8 memory one.

CDR3 length: 14 amino acids. CDR1 and CDR2 (germline): SGHDT, YYEEEE. Study-level results: Naive subsets tended to show greater estimated richness than memory subsets. In the sorted subsets, rarefaction showed sequencing was incomplete despite large depth.

The data were produced by immunoSEQ multiplex PCR, yet TCRdb's version contains in-frame clones alone and is incomplete. The data show a few million clones, roughly 92% seen once. A single count supports this clone. Its target is not known. The TCR sequence derives from a man younger than 30 in good health. The V gene is TRBV5-6, the J gene TRBJ2-5; 7 bases fit TRBD1. The J call may be mistaken, given a closer DNA end match to TRBJ2-7. Sequencing was done on a sample of naive CD4+ T cells sorted from blood. Noted subset: CD45RA+ positively selected. The DNA for the CDR3 is TGTGCCAGCAGTAGGCTTGGGACAGATGACGAGCAGTACTTC. This encodes CASSRLGTDDEQYF.